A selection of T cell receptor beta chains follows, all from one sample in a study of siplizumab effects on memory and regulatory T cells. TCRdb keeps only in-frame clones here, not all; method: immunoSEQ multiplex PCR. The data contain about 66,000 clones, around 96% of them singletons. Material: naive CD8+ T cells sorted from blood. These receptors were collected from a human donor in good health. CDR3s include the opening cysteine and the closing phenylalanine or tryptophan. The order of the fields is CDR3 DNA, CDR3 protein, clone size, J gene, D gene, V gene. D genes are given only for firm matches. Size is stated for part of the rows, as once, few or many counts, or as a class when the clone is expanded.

CDR3 DNA: TGTGCCAGCAGCTTAGGTGGGGCAGAGACCCAGTACTTC; CDR3 protein: CASSLGGAETQYF; clone size: NA; J gene: TRBJ2-5; D gene: NA; V gene: TRBV11-3
CDR3 DNA: TGTGCCAGCAGTTCGCATTACGATAACACTGAAGCTTTCTTT; CDR3 protein: CASSSHYDNTEAFF; clone size: NA; J gene: TRBJ1-1; D gene: NA; V gene: TRBV6-5
CDR3 DNA: TGTGCCACCAGCAGAGATGGGCCGGCAGCTAACGAAGAGACCCAGTACTTC; CDR3 protein: CATSRDGPAANEETQYF; clone size: NA; J gene: TRBJ2-5; D gene: NA; V gene: TRBV15
CDR3 DNA: TGTGCCAGCAGCTTCACAGGGGGCGAGCAGTACTTC; CDR3 protein: CASSFTGGEQYF; clone size: once; J gene: TRBJ2-7; D gene: TRBD1; V gene: TRBV5-5
CDR3 DNA: TGTGCCAGCCCCCGGGACAGGGCTCCAGATACGCAGTATTTT; CDR3 protein: CASPRDRAPDTQYF; clone size: NA; J gene: TRBJ2-3; D gene: TRBD1; V gene: TRBV2
CDR3 DNA: TGTGCCTGGGCGATAGTGACCCTACAAGGCTATGGCTACACCTTC; CDR3 protein: CAWAIVTLQGYGYTF; clone size: NA; J gene: TRBJ1-2; D gene: NA; V gene: TRBV30
CDR3 DNA: TGTGCCAGTATCATACAGGGAAGTGGGACTGAAGCTTTCTTT; CDR3 protein: CASIIQGSGTEAFF; clone size: NA; J gene: TRBJ1-1; D gene: NA; V gene: TRBV19
CDR3 DNA: TGTGCCAGTGATTTACAGAACAATCAGCCCCAGCATTTT; CDR3 protein: CASDLQNNQPQHF; clone size: NA; J gene: TRBJ1-5; D gene: NA; V gene: TRBV19
CDR3 DNA: TGTGCCAGCAGGGACTTCAACTCCTACGAGCAGTACTTC; CDR3 protein: CASRDFNSYEQYF; clone size: once; J gene: TRBJ2-7; D gene: NA; V gene: TRBV6-5
CDR3 DNA: TGTGCCAGCAGCTTAGAAGCAGGGGGAACAGATACGCAGTATTTT; CDR3 protein: CASSLEAGGTDTQYF; clone size: NA; J gene: TRBJ2-3; D gene: TRBD1; V gene: TRBV7-6
CDR3 DNA: TGTGCCAGCAGCTTAGATCTAGGGACAGGGTATGGCTACACCTTC; CDR3 protein: CASSLDLGTGYGYTF; clone size: NA; J gene: TRBJ1-2; D gene: TRBD1; V gene: TRBV11-2
CDR3 DNA: TGCGCCAGCAGCCCAGAACGGGGTGGGGCCTTAAAAGAGACCCAGTACTTC; CDR3 protein: CASSPERGGALKETQYF; clone size: NA; J gene: TRBJ2-5; D gene: NA; V gene: TRBV4-3
CDR3 DNA: TGTGCCAGCAGTCCAACCCGGGACAGATTTAACTATGGCTACACCTTC; CDR3 protein: CASSPTRDRFNYGYTF; clone size: NA; J gene: TRBJ1-2; D gene: TRBD1; V gene: TRBV27
CDR3 DNA: TGTGCCAGCAGTTACTCGATAGATTCGCAAGAGACCCAGTACTTC; CDR3 protein: CASSYSIDSQETQYF; clone size: once; J gene: TRBJ2-5; D gene: NA; V gene: TRBV6-6
CDR3 DNA: TGTGCCAGTAAGATTGGGTACCGGGGTAATTCACCCCTCCACTTT; CDR3 protein: CASKIGYRGNSPLHF; clone size: NA; J gene: TRBJ1-6; D gene: NA; V gene: TRBV19
CDR3 DNA: TGTGCCAGCAGCTTAAACCTAGGGGGGCTTAGTTACGAGCAGTACTTC; CDR3 protein: CASSLNLGGLSYEQYF; clone size: NA; J gene: TRBJ2-7; D gene: NA; V gene: TRBV13
CDR3 DNA: TGTGCCAGCAGCATGACAGGGATCGATCAGCCCCAGCATTTT; CDR3 protein: CASSMTGIDQPQHF; clone size: NA; J gene: TRBJ1-5; D gene: TRBD1; V gene: TRBV9
CDR3 DNA: TGTGCCAGCAGGCGGCGGATACTACATTGGCATCATCAGCCCCAGCATTTT; CDR3 protein: CASRRRILHWHHQPQHF; clone size: NA; J gene: TRBJ1-5; D gene: NA; V gene: TRBV21-1
CDR3 DNA: TGCGCCAGCAGCCAAGATCGGTCTGGGGTAAATTCCCTCCACTTT; CDR3 protein: CASSQDRSGVNSLHF; clone size: NA; J gene: TRBJ1-6; D gene: NA; V gene: TRBV4-3
CDR3 DNA: TGTGCCAGCAGTTACTCGACACAGGTGAACACCGGGGAGCTGTTTTTT; CDR3 protein: CASSYSTQVNTGELFF; clone size: NA; J gene: TRBJ2-2; D gene: NA; V gene: TRBV6-5
CDR3 DNA: TGTGCCAGCAGCCACCGGGACTCAGACTACGAGCAGTACTTC; CDR3 protein: CASSHRDSDYEQYF; clone size: NA; J gene: TRBJ2-7; D gene: NA; V gene: TRBV7-9
CDR3 DNA: TGTGCCAGCAGTCTACAGGTTTACTTCGCGAACACTGAAGCTTTCTTT; CDR3 protein: CASSLQVYFANTEAFF; clone size: NA; J gene: TRBJ1-1; D gene: NA; V gene: TRBV27
CDR3 DNA: TGTGCCAGCAGTTATTTGGCCACCGGGGAGCTGTTTTTT; CDR3 protein: CASSYLATGELFF; clone size: once; J gene: TRBJ2-2; D gene: NA; V gene: TRBV6-5
CDR3 DNA: TGTGCCAGCAGTTTTGGGGAGTTCTATGGCTACACCTTC; CDR3 protein: CASSFGEFYGYTF; clone size: NA; J gene: TRBJ1-2; D gene: NA; V gene: TRBV6-5
CDR3 DNA: TGCGCCAGCAGCTTGGCCGGGAACGTATACAATGAGCAGTTCTTC; CDR3 protein: CASSLAGNVYNEQFF; clone size: NA; J gene: TRBJ2-1; D gene: NA; V gene: TRBV5-1
CDR3 DNA: TGCGCCAGCAGCCAAGGTAGTGGGCAAGAGACCCAGTACTTC; CDR3 protein: CASSQGSGQETQYF; clone size: once; J gene: TRBJ2-5; D gene: NA; V gene: TRBV4-1